Listed here are 22 T cell receptor beta chains from one sample, sequenced in a study of preoperative IRX-2 immunotherapy in early breast cancer. Described treatment: preoperative locoregional IRX-2 cytokine immunotherapy. This table comes from immunoSEQ multiplex PCR, and its TCRdb copy is limited to in-frame clones, with some not included. The sample lists 2,500 to 3,000 clones, 76% occurring once. The sequencing here drew on tumor tissue, taken after IRX-2 immunotherapy. These TCRs come from a human donor with breast cancer.

A single count supports this clone. The CDR3 sequence: CASRLLRGRYQPQHF. CDR3 nucleotides: TGTGCAAGTCGCTTGCTCAGGGGGCGTTATCAGCCCCAGCATTTT. The rearrangement joins TRBV12-2 to TRBJ1-5; the DNA was not compared with TRBD1, the D call given in the table. TRBV12-2 corresponds to a pseudogene. The CDR3 covers 15 residues.

The chain employs TRBV5-1 and TRBJ2-7, with 8 bases fitting TRBD1. Per the germline V gene, CDR1 is SGHRS and CDR2 is YFSETQ. The V gene end was trimmed by 0 bases and the J gene end by 3 bases; junction bases not matched to a gene: 5. CDR3 length: 15 amino acids. DNA for the CDR3: TGCGCCAGCAGCTTGGAGGCAGGGGGCATCTACGAGCAGTACTTC. This translates into CASSLEAGGIYEQYF.

The chain has TRBV18 and TRBJ1-3; D gene ambiguous. Germline V gene sequence: CDR1 KGHSH, CDR2 LQKENI. Trimming left V 3 bases short and J 0 bases short, with 9 bases between. The CDR3 runs to 15 residues. The DNA for the CDR3 is TGTGCCAGCTCACCCGTCGGAGGCTCTGGAAACACCATATATTTT. Translating gives CASSPVGGSGNTIYF.

This chain joins TRBV22-1 and TRBJ2-7. TRBV22-1 is designated a pseudogene. The CDR3 is 13 residues long. This CDR3 reads CASSLANSYEQYF. The CDR3 DNA sequence: TGTGCCAGCAGTTTGGCCAACTCCTACGAGCAGTACTTC.

V and J are TRBV23-1 and TRBJ1-1, with unresolved D. TRBV23-1 is labeled an ORF, and its function is uncertain. This CDR3 has 13 residues. V lost 6 bases to trimming and J lost 4 bases, with 12 bases between them. Here the CDR3 DNA reads TGCGCCAGCAGCTTGGTTGGGTTCACTGAAGCTTTCTTT. It is translated as CASSLVGFTEAFF.

The genes are TRBV29-1 and TRBJ2-1, with D unresolved. The CDR3 runs 13 residues. Germline assignment: CDR1 SQVTM and CDR2 ANQGSEA. Trimming shortened V by 3 bases and J by 8 bases, and 14 bases separated the two germline ends. CDR3 residues: CSVDLGFPHEQFF. CDR3 in DNA: TGCAGCGTTGACCTTGGGTTCCCCCATGAGCAGTTCTTC.

The chain uses TRBV6-8 and TRBJ2-1; no definite D call. Deletions cut 5 bases from V and 5 bases from J, with 7 bases between. Germline CDR1 and CDR2: MNHGY and SAAAGT. The length of the CDR3 is 12 residues. CDR3 sequence reads: CASSPANNEQFF. The CDR3 DNA sequence: TGTGCCAGCAGTCCGGCGAACAATGAGCAGTTCTTC.

This rearrangement joins TRBV6-1 to TRBJ1-2, with unresolved D. The CDR3 extends over 16 amino acids. V was cut by 0 bases and J by 0 bases, with 11 bases left in between. The germline V gene encodes CDR1 MNHNS and CDR2 SASEGT. CDR3 sequence (DNA): TGTGCCAGCAGTGAAGCGGCGGCCGCCCCTAACTATGGCTACACCTTC. This encodes CASSEAAAAPNYGYTF.

The chain employs TRBV6-8 and TRBJ2-3; no firm D call. This CDR3 comprises 17 residues. V lost 4 bases and J lost 0, with 17 bases in between. Germline loops: CDR1 MNHGY, CDR2 SAAAGT. CDR3 loop: CASSSPNGDPSTDTQYF. For the CDR3, the DNA is TGTGCCAGCAGTTCTCCCAATGGAGACCCTAGCACAGATACGCAGTATTTT.

The chain is built from TRBV11-3 and TRBJ2-7; 8 bases line up with TRBD1. Germline CDR1 SGHNT, CDR2 YENEEA. The CDR3 consists of 19 residues. V was clipped by 2 bases and J by 0 bases; unmatched bases: 15. The CDR3 region is CASSLSRTGSVRSSYEQYF. CDR3 sequence (DNA): TGTGCCAGCAGCTTAAGCAGGACAGGGTCTGTGAGGAGCTCCTACGAGCAGTACTTC.

This clone was seen just once. The V and J genes are TRBV7-6 and TRBJ2-7; 8 nucleotides align to TRBD1. Losses at the gene ends were 3 bases for V and 2 bases for J; bases not matched to a gene: 3. This CDR3 has 14 residues. CDR1 is SGHVS and CDR2 is FNYEAQ in the germline V gene. In DNA, the CDR3 is TGTGCCAGCAGCTTGGGACAGGACCCCTACGAGCAGTACTTC. This encodes CASSLGQDPYEQYF.

V gene TRBV28 combines with J gene TRBJ1-4; weak D call: TRBD1 (6 bases). CDR1 is MDHEN, CDR2 SYDVKM, per germline. The CDR3 consists of 14 residues. V was clipped by 6 bases and J by 1 base, with 9 bases between them. The DNA of the CDR3 is TGTGCCAGCAGCCAAGGGGGAACTAATGAAAAACTGTTTTTT. Translating it yields CASSQGGTNEKLFF. The full variable domain, with the rest looked up from reference TRBV28 and TRBJ1-4, is DVKVTQSSRYLVKRTGEKVFLECVQDMDHENMFWYRQDPGLGLRLIYFSYDVKMKEKGDIPEGYSVSREKKERFSLILESASTNQTSMYLCASSQGGTNEKLFFGSGTQLSVL.

The chain couples TRBV6-8 to TRBJ2-1, with D possibly TRBD2 on 6 matching bases. This CDR3 is 14 amino acids long. The V gene lost 5 bases and the J gene lost 4 bases, with 12 bases spanning the gap. Germline V gene sequence: CDR1 MNHGY, CDR2 SAAAGT. The CDR3 sequence is CASSAGGAYNEQFF. The CDR3 DNA sequence: TGTGCCAGCAGTGCTGGCGGGGCGTACAATGAGCAGTTCTTC.

The chain combines TRBV6-8 with TRBJ2-2; 11 nucleotides agree with TRBD1. CDR1 MNHGY and CDR2 SAAAGT come from the germline V gene. After removal of 9 bases from V and 3 bases from J, the junction contained 12 bases not matched to a gene. The CDR3 length is 17 residues. The CDR3: CARAPGQGDSDTGELFF. In nucleotides, the CDR3 is TGTGCCAGGGCTCCGGGACAGGGGGACTCAGACACCGGGGAGCTGTTTTTT.

The genes are TRBV6-8 and TRBJ2-7, with D possibly TRBD2 on 6 matching bases. Looked up from germline, CDR1 is MNHGY and CDR2 is SAAAGT. This CDR3 comprises 12 residues. In DNA form, the CDR3 reads TGTGCTAGCGGAGAGAACTACTACGAGCAGTACTTC. It specifies CASGENYYEQYF.

This clone was detected a few times. The rearrangement links TRBV6-8 to TRBJ2-1, with D unresolved. Germline V lookup: CDR1 MNHGY, CDR2 SAAAGT. V lost 4 bases and J 4 bases, leaving 5 bases between the germline ends. The CDR3 loop spans 12 amino acids. In DNA form, the CDR3 reads TGTGCCAGCAGTTTGGCTTACAATGAGCAGTTCTTC. Its protein product is CASSLAYNEQFF.

The chain uses TRBV6-8 and TRBJ1-2; TRBD1 might be the D (6 bases). Trimming removed 5 bases at V and 5 bases at J, with 15 bases between. There are 14 residues in the CDR3. CDR1 and CDR2 from the germline V gene are MNHGY and SAAAGT. CDR3 bases: TGTGCCAGCAGTGCGACCGACAGGCTATATGGCTACACCTTC. As protein: CASSATDRLYGYTF.

The chain has TRBV11-3 and TRBJ2-5, with a possible D match to TRBD1 (6 bases). The CDR3 sequence is 15 residues long. V lost 4 bases, J lost 4 bases, and 16 bases lay in between. Germline CDR1 reads SGHNT; CDR2 reads YENEEA. CDR3 amino acids: CASSYRDRGPETQYF. In nucleotides, the CDR3 is TGTGCCAGCAGCTACAGGGACCGCGGGCCAGAGACCCAGTACTTC.

The chain links TRBV18 to TRBJ1-5; 9 positions match TRBD1. The V and J ends lost 3 bases and 0 bases, in that order; junction bases with no gene match: 12. There are 19 residues in the CDR3. Germline CDR1 reads KGHSH; CDR2 reads LQKENI. CDR3 protein: CASSPWGPGQGYSNQPQHF. CDR3 sequence (DNA): TGTGCCAGCTCACCTTGGGGTCCGGGACAGGGATATAGCAATCAGCCCCAGCATTTT.

V and J are TRBV19 and TRBJ2-7; the match to TRBD1 covers 9 bases. Per germline, CDR1 LNHDA and CDR2 SQIVND (reference sequence). V gave up 2 bases and J gave up 7 bases; unmatched junction bases: 6. The CDR3 contains 14 residues. The CDR3 protein is CASSIPQGQGEQYF. Here the CDR3 DNA reads TGTGCCAGTAGTATACCTCAAGGACAGGGGGAGCAGTACTTC.

This sequence joins TRBV18 and TRBJ2-3, with D uncertain. This CDR3 region has 16 residues. Between the trimmed V and J ends, which lost 0 bases and 0 bases, there was a span of 10 bases. Germline V gene lookup returns CDR1 KGHSH and CDR2 LQKENI. CDR3 sequence: CASSPPSRSSTDTQYF. The CDR3 region has the DNA TGTGCCAGCTCACCACCGAGTAGATCTAGCACAGATACGCAGTATTTT.

The chain links TRBV12-2 to TRBJ1-1; TRBD1 reflects the table's D call only, with no check against the DNA. TRBV12-2 is listed as a pseudogene. The CDR3 spans 15 residues. CDR3 coding DNA: TGTGCCACCGAGTTCGGTGGGCAGATGAACACTGAAGCTTTCTTT. Its protein product is CATEFGGQMNTEAFF.